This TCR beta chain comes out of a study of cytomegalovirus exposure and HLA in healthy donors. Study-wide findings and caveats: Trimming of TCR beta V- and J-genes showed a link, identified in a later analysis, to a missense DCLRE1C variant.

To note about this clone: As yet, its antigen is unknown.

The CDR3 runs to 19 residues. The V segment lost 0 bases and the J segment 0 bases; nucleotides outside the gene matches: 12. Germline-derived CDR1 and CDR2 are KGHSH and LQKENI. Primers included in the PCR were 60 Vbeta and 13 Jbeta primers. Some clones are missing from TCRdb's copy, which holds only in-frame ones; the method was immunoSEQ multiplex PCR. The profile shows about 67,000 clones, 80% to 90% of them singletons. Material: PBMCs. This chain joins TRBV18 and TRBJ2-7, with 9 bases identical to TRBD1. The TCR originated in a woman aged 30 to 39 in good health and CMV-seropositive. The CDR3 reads CASSPPVTGGLYFSYEQYF. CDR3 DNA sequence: TGTGCCAGCTCACCACCCGTTACAGGGGGCTTATATTTCTCCTACGAGCAGTACTTC. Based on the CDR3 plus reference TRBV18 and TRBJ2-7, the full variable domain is NAGVMQNPRHLVRRRGQEARLRCSPMKGHSHVYWYRQLPEEGLKFMVYLQKENIIDESGMPKERFSAEFPKEGPSILRIQQVVRGDSAAYFCASSPPVTGGLYFSYEQYFGPGTRLTVT.